These T cell receptor beta chains were read from a single sample in a study of T cell repertoires in cytomegalovirus infection. MiXCR, run by TCRdb on the reads, gives a single entry per CDR3 protein. Altogether approximately 250,000 distinct CDR3 sequences are present, approximately 7% being singletons, with the ten largest covering 5.5% to 6.5%. Sequencing input: PBMCs. The receptor source for this set is a human donor in good health (CMV status not recorded). Some clones in this sample may be carry-over from other donors' samples. The CDR3 runs from the conserved cysteine through the conserved F or W. The D gene is left open where the match is weak. Expanded clones are given a class, and other clones once, few, many or no size at all.

v_gene: TRBV4-2
abundance: many
d_gene: -
j_gene: TRBJ2-4
CDR3nt: TGTGCCAGCAGCCAAGGAACGTCAAACATTCAGTACTTC
CDR3aa: CASSQGTSNIQYF

v_gene: TRBV7-2
abundance: many
d_gene: -
j_gene: TRBJ2-6
CDR3nt: TGTGCCAGCAGCCCCGTGGGGACTGCTCTCTCTGGGGCCAACGTCCTGACTTTC
CDR3aa: CASSPVGTALSGANVLTF

v_gene: TRBV7-3
abundance: many
d_gene: TRBD1
j_gene: TRBJ2-5
CDR3nt: TGTGCCAGCAGTCCCTATGGCTCCGGACAGGGGGCCGAAGAGACCCAGTACTTC
CDR3aa: CASSPYGSGQGAEETQYF

v_gene: TRBV20-1
abundance: -
d_gene: -
j_gene: TRBJ1-1
CDR3nt: TGCAGTGCTAGTATAGGGCCCGGTGAGGCTGAAGCTTTCTTT
CDR3aa: CSASIGPGEAEAFF

v_gene: TRBV28
abundance: many
d_gene: TRBD1
j_gene: TRBJ1-2
CDR3nt: TGTGCCAGCAGGAAGGACAGGGGGCCCTCTAACTATGGCTACACCTTC
CDR3aa: CASRKDRGPSNYGYTF

v_gene: TRBV7-9
abundance: many
d_gene: TRBD2
j_gene: TRBJ2-1
CDR3nt: TGTGCCAGCAGCCGGGGGGCTGGCGGGGGGGGGTACAATGAGCAGTTCTTC
CDR3aa: CASSRGAGGGGYNEQFF

v_gene: TRBV15
abundance: many
d_gene: -
j_gene: TRBJ2-1
CDR3nt: TGTGCCACCCGCGGGGACTCCTACAATGAGCAGTTCTTC
CDR3aa: CATRGDSYNEQFF

v_gene: TRBV7-8
abundance: many
d_gene: -
j_gene: TRBJ1-1
CDR3nt: TGTGCCAGCAGCTTAGGTATCGGGGGAGAAGCTTTCTTT
CDR3aa: CASSLGIGGEAFF

v_gene: TRBV28
abundance: many
d_gene: -
j_gene: TRBJ2-3
CDR3nt: TGTGCCAGCAGTCCGGGCGGGGTCGCAGATACGCAGTATTTT
CDR3aa: CASSPGGVADTQYF

v_gene: TRBV6-2/TRBV6-3
abundance: few
d_gene: -
j_gene: TRBJ1-4
CDR3nt: TGTGCCAGCAGTTACGTAATAGATGAAAAACTGTTTTTT
CDR3aa: CASSYVIDEKLFF

v_gene: TRBV29-1
abundance: many
d_gene: -
j_gene: TRBJ1-2
CDR3nt: TGCAGCGTTGAAGGGCATACTAACTATGGCTACACCTTC
CDR3aa: CSVEGHTNYGYTF

v_gene: TRBV28
abundance: many
d_gene: TRBD1
j_gene: TRBJ1-2
CDR3nt: TGTGCCACTGCGGGACAGGGGTTACCACAAGCTAACTATGGCTACACCTTC
CDR3aa: CATAGQGLPQANYGYTF

v_gene: TRBV7-2
abundance: many
d_gene: -
j_gene: TRBJ2-5
CDR3nt: TGTGCCAGCAGCTTAGTGGGGGGCGGAGAGACCCAGTACTTC
CDR3aa: CASSLVGGGETQYF

v_gene: TRBV7-8
abundance: many
d_gene: TRBD1
j_gene: TRBJ2-1
CDR3nt: TGTGCCAGCGCCCCGACAGGGTCATCCTACAATGAGCAGTTCTTC
CDR3aa: CASAPTGSSYNEQFF

v_gene: TRBV7-7
abundance: many
d_gene: -
j_gene: TRBJ2-1
CDR3nt: TGTGCCAGCAGCGCAGGAACCTACAATGAGCAGTTCTTC
CDR3aa: CASSAGTYNEQFF

v_gene: TRBV12-3/TRBV12-4
abundance: many
d_gene: -
j_gene: TRBJ2-7
CDR3nt: TGTGCCAGCAGTAGGGGGACCCTCGACTCCTACGAGCAGTACTTC
CDR3aa: CASSRGTLDSYEQYF

v_gene: TRBV12-3/TRBV12-4
abundance: many
d_gene: -
j_gene: TRBJ2-3
CDR3nt: TGTGCCAGCAGTAACTCCCCGCCGATGAGTGGGGCAGATACGCAGTATTTT
CDR3aa: CASSNSPPMSGADTQYF

v_gene: TRBV6-5
abundance: many
d_gene: -
j_gene: TRBJ2-3
CDR3nt: TGTGCCAGCAGTTACTCGGGCGGTGGCACAGATACGCAGTATTTT
CDR3aa: CASSYSGGGTDTQYF

v_gene: TRBV20-1
abundance: many
d_gene: TRBD1
j_gene: TRBJ1-4
CDR3nt: TGCAGTGCTAGAGATCTGACAGGGCAAGAAAAACTGTTTTTT
CDR3aa: CSARDLTGQEKLFF

v_gene: TRBV4-1
abundance: many
d_gene: -
j_gene: TRBJ2-2
CDR3nt: TGCGCCAGCAGCGTTCGAGGACAGCCGAACACCGGGGAGCTGTTTTTT
CDR3aa: CASSVRGQPNTGELFF

v_gene: TRBV12-3/TRBV12-4
abundance: many
d_gene: -
j_gene: TRBJ2-1
CDR3nt: TGTGCCAGCAGTTCCATCCGCTATGAGCAGTTCTTC
CDR3aa: CASSSIRYEQFF

v_gene: TRBV7-2
abundance: many
d_gene: -
j_gene: TRBJ1-1
CDR3nt: TGTGCCAGCAGCTCGTACCGGGGGCCCACTGAAGCTTTCTTT
CDR3aa: CASSSYRGPTEAFF

v_gene: TRBV28
abundance: many
d_gene: -
j_gene: TRBJ2-7
CDR3nt: TGTGCCAGCAGTTTCCGGGGGATCTACGAGCAGTACTTC
CDR3aa: CASSFRGIYEQYF

v_gene: TRBV5-4
abundance: many
d_gene: -
j_gene: TRBJ2-3
CDR3nt: TGTGCCAGCAGCCCTGGCGCACAGGATCAGGGTACGCAGTATTTT
CDR3aa: CASSPGAQDQGTQYF

v_gene: TRBV20-1
abundance: many
d_gene: -
j_gene: TRBJ1-1
CDR3nt: TGCAGTGCTCCTCTGGGCGCATTGAACACTGAAGCTTTCTTT
CDR3aa: CSAPLGALNTEAFF

v_gene: TRBV12-5
abundance: many
d_gene: TRBD1
j_gene: TRBJ1-2
CDR3nt: TGTGCTAGTGATTCCAAGGGGGCGCAGGACTATGGCTACACCTTC
CDR3aa: CASDSKGAQDYGYTF

v_gene: TRBV5-5
abundance: many
d_gene: -
j_gene: TRBJ2-5
CDR3nt: TGTGCCAGCAGCTTGGAAGGGGTAGAGACCCAGTACTTC
CDR3aa: CASSLEGVETQYF

v_gene: TRBV5-1
abundance: -
d_gene: -
j_gene: TRBJ2-2
CDR3nt: TGCGCCAGCAGACTACAGACAATAGACACCGGGGAGCTGTTTTTT
CDR3aa: CASRLQTIDTGELFF

v_gene: TRBV6-2/TRBV6-3
abundance: many
d_gene: -
j_gene: TRBJ2-3
CDR3nt: TGTGCCAGCAGTTATCGGCTAACGGTCGGGAATACGCAGTATTTT
CDR3aa: CASSYRLTVGNTQYF

v_gene: TRBV19
abundance: many
d_gene: -
j_gene: TRBJ2-2
CDR3nt: TGTGCCAGTAGTATCCTCGGTGGCGGGGAGCTGTTTTTT
CDR3aa: CASSILGGGELFF

v_gene: TRBV4-3
abundance: many
d_gene: -
j_gene: TRBJ2-7
CDR3nt: TGCGCCAGCAGCCAAGACGGGGTCCCTCGCTACGAGCAGTACTTC
CDR3aa: CASSQDGVPRYEQYF

v_gene: TRBV12-3/TRBV12-4
abundance: many
d_gene: -
j_gene: TRBJ1-5
CDR3nt: TGTGCCAGCAGTTCCCAAGCGAGTTATCAGCCCCAGCATTTT
CDR3aa: CASSSQASYQPQHF

v_gene: TRBV12-3/TRBV12-4
abundance: few
d_gene: TRBD1
j_gene: TRBJ1-4
CDR3nt: TGTGCCAGCAGTGAACAGGGGGCGGATGAAAAACTGTTTTTT
CDR3aa: CASSEQGADEKLFF

v_gene: TRBV28
abundance: few
d_gene: TRBD1
j_gene: TRBJ2-2
CDR3nt: TGTGCCAGCAGTTCCTGGGGTGCGACCGGGACAGCGAACACCGGGGAGCTGTTTTTT
CDR3aa: CASSSWGATGTANTGELFF

v_gene: TRBV4-1
abundance: many
d_gene: TRBD1
j_gene: TRBJ1-2
CDR3nt: TGCGCCAGCAGCCAAAAGCGCTTTTGGGACAGGGGGTCGGATGGCTACACCTTC
CDR3aa: CASSQKRFWDRGSDGYTF

v_gene: TRBV20-1
abundance: few
d_gene: -
j_gene: TRBJ1-1
CDR3nt: TGCAGTGCAAGAGGGGTTCCCACGGTTTTCTTT
CDR3aa: CSARGVPTVFF

v_gene: TRBV7-9
abundance: many
d_gene: -
j_gene: TRBJ1-1
CDR3nt: TGTGCCAGCAGCTCTAGGACGGTGAACACTGAAGCTTTCTTT
CDR3aa: CASSSRTVNTEAFF

v_gene: TRBV5-5
abundance: many
d_gene: -
j_gene: TRBJ1-4
CDR3nt: TGTGCCAGCAGCCGCCGGGGGGAGATTAATGAAAAACTGTTTTTT
CDR3aa: CASSRRGEINEKLFF

v_gene: TRBV7-2
abundance: many
d_gene: TRBD1
j_gene: TRBJ1-5
CDR3nt: TGTGCCAGCAGCTTAGGGACAGGGGCGGGTCAGCCCCAGCATTTT
CDR3aa: CASSLGTGAGQPQHF